These 27 T cell receptor beta chains were sequenced from one sample in a study of control samples from healthy donors and cancer patients. Produced via immunoSEQ multiplex PCR; TCRdb's table is partial and in-frame only. The table lists 100,000 to 150,000 clones, around 86% of them singletons. The sample was blood. Receptors were obtained from a man aged 35-49 years in good health.

V usage is TRBV24-1 and J usage is TRBJ2-1; 8 bases line up with TRBD1. The germline gives CDR1 KGHDR, CDR2 SFDVKD. This CDR3 is 14 amino acids long. Germline trimming cut 4 bases from V and 10 bases from J; bases unmatched to any gene: 8. In nucleotides, the CDR3 is TGTGCCACCAGTGAACTGGACAGGGCAGAGGAGCAGTTCTTC. It encodes CATSELDRAEEQFF.

The gene calls are TRBV15 and TRBJ1-5; D is unclear. Germline V gene lookup returns CDR1 LNHNV and CDR2 YYDKDF (reference sequence). The V end lost 3 bases, the J end lost 4 bases, and 4 bases lay between the germline ends. The CDR3 length is 12 residues. The CDR3 region is CATSSSNQPQHF. As DNA, the CDR3 is TGTGCCACCAGCAGCAGTAATCAGCCCCAGCATTTT. Full variable domain (missing parts from reference TRBV15 and TRBJ1-5): DAMVIQNPRYQVTQFGKPVTLSCSQTLNHNVMYWYQQKSSQAPKLLFHYYDKDFNNEADTPDNFQSRRPNTSFCFLDIRSPGLGDTAMYLCATSSSNQPQHFGDGTRLSIL.

The chain uses TRBV19 and TRBJ2-5; maybe TRBD2 (6 bases). Germline CDR1 reads LNHDA; CDR2 reads SQIVND (reference sequence). V lost 6 bases and J lost 5, with 19 bases in between. This CDR3 is 15 amino acids long. The chain's CDR3 is CASSHPTWGDETQYF. In DNA form, the CDR3 reads TGTGCCAGTAGCCACCCCACGTGGGGGGACGAGACCCAGTACTTC.

This chain connects TRBV7-9 to TRBJ2-7, with unresolved D. Germline-derived CDR1 and CDR2 are SEHNR and FQNEAQ (reference sequence). The CDR3 totals 15 residues. The V end lost 2 bases, the J end lost 1 base, and 12 bases lay between the germline ends. CDR3 protein: CASSLWSERSYEQYF. CDR3 bases: TGTGCCAGCAGCTTATGGTCGGAGAGATCCTACGAGCAGTACTTC.

The chain recombines TRBV7-9 with TRBJ1-3; TRBD1 might be the D (5 bases). Germline values: CDR1 SEHNR, CDR2 FQNEAQ (reference sequence). There are 15 residues in the CDR3. V shed 5 bases and J shed 2 bases, with 13 bases lying between them. CDR3 bases: TGTGCCAGCAGCCCCGACAGAACCCCTGGAAACACCATATATTTT. Protein: CASSPDRTPGNTIYF. Full variable domain (missing parts from reference TRBV7-9 and TRBJ1-3): DTGVSQNPRHKITKRGQNVTFRCDPISEHNRLYWYRQTLGQGPEFLTYFQNEAQLEKSRLLSDRFSAERPKGSFSTLEIQRTEQGDSAMYLCASSPDRTPGNTIYFGEGSWLTVV.

The chain employs TRBV10-1 and TRBJ2-5, with D perhaps TRBD2 (5 bases). V was pared by 6 bases and J by 6 bases, with 14 bases between. The CDR3 is 13 residues long. Per the germline V gene, CDR1 is WNHNN and CDR2 is SYGVQD (reference sequence). The CDR3 spells CASSPGVLQTQYF. DNA of the CDR3: TGCGCCAGCAGCCCCGGGGTCTTGCAGACCCAGTACTTC.

The chain is built from TRBV7-9 and TRBJ2-7; tentative D call: TRBD1 (5 bases). V was pared by 5 bases and J by 6 bases, with 14 bases between. This CDR3 region has 13 residues. Per the germline V gene, CDR1 is SEHNR and CDR2 is FQNEAQ (reference sequence). The CDR3 protein is CASSERQFPEQYF. CDR3 in DNA: TGTGCCAGCAGCGAACGACAGTTTCCCGAGCAGTACTTC.

This chain uses TRBV9 with TRBJ1-5; D not certain. The ends were cut back, 4 bases at V and 7 bases at J, with 15 bases in the middle. This CDR3 region has 14 residues. Germline CDR1 is SGDLS and CDR2 is YYNGEE. The CDR3 DNA reads as TGTGCCAGCAGCCCTGCGGCGGGGAACCAGCCCCAGCATTTT. It specifies CASSPAAGNQPQHF. Supplemented by reference TRBV9 and TRBJ1-5, the full variable domain reads DSGVTQTPKHLITATGQRVTLRCSPRSGDLSVYWYQQSLDQGLQFLIQYYNGEERAKGNILERFSAQQFPDLHSELNLSSLELGDSALYFCASSPAAGNQPQHFGDGTRLSIL.

The rearrangement links TRBV7-2 to TRBJ1-1; 7 bases fit TRBD1. Germline CDR1 and CDR2: SGHTA and FQGNSA. V gave up 5 bases and J gave up 1 base; unmatched junction bases: 4. The CDR3 totals 14 residues. The CDR3 nucleotides read TGTGCCAGCAGCCCCAGGGGGGGGAACACTGAAGCTTTCTTT. It translates to CASSPRGGNTEAFF. Combining the CDR3 with reference TRBV7-2 and TRBJ1-1 gives the whole variable domain GAGVSQSPSNKVTEKGKDVELRCDPISGHTALYWYRQSLGQGLEFLIYFQGNSAPDKSGLPSDRFSAERTGGSVSTLTIQRTQQEDSAVYLCASSPRGGNTEAFFGQGTRLTVV.

CDR3 in DNA: TGTGCCAGCACCGGCGGGCGGGGAAGATACACCTTC. It specifies CASTGGRGRYTF. J is TRBJ1-2 and V is TRBV16; D is unclear. V gave up 7 bases and J gave up 11 bases, with 17 bases separating them. Per the germline V gene, CDR1 is KGHSY and CDR2 is FQNENV. This CDR3 region has 12 residues.

This clone has only one observation. The chain links TRBV23-1 to TRBJ2-7, with TRBD2 matching over 8 bases. TRBV23-1 is reported as an ORF; its role is uncertain. Unmatched junction bases numbered 8, after V lost 10 bases and J lost 3 bases. This CDR3 is 13 amino acids long. The CDR3 sequence is CANGGEWYYEQYF. The DNA for the CDR3 is TGCGCCAACGGGGGGGAGTGGTACTACGAGCAGTACTTC.

This clone has just a few counts. The chain links TRBV4-1 to TRBJ2-2; TRBD2 matches at 8 bases. With 1 base clipped from V and 2 bases from J, the junction kept 9 bases outside the gene matches. Looked up from germline, CDR1 is MGHRA and CDR2 is YSYEKL. The CDR3 consists of 18 residues. The CDR3 DNA is TGCGCCAGCAGCCAAGTAGAAGTACTAGCGGTAAACACCGGGGAGCTGTTTTTT. Translation: CASSQVEVLAVNTGELFF.

On this clone: The same CDR3 is also encoded by other DNA sequences in this sample. The chain couples TRBV30 to TRBJ1-1, with D perhaps matching TRBD1 (5 bases). The CDR3 has 13 amino acids. CDR1 is GTSNPN, CDR2 SVGIG, per germline (reference sequence). Between the trimmed V and J ends, which lost 4 bases and 0 bases, there was a span of 9 bases. CDR3 nucleotides: TGTGCCTGGAAGGGACCGTTGAACACTGAAGCTTTCTTT. The encoded protein is CAWKGPLNTEAFF. The variable domain in full, with the rest retrieved from reference TRBV30 and TRBJ1-1, is SQTIHQWPATLVQPVGSPLSLECTVEGTSNPNLYWYRQAAGRGLQLLFYSVGIGQISSEVPQNLSASRPQDRQFILSSKKLLLSDSGFYLCAWKGPLNTEAFFGQGTRLTVV.

The sample holds many counts of this clone. The chain links TRBV27 to TRBJ2-7; D unclear. Germline V gives CDR1 MNHEY, CDR2 SMNVEV (reference sequence). The ends were cut back, 2 bases at V and 1 base at J, with 12 bases in the middle. The CDR3 covers 15 residues. DNA of the CDR3: TGTGCCAGCAGTTTAATCTTGGGTAGTTCCTACGAGCAGTACTTC. This translates into CASSLILGSSYEQYF.

The V and J genes are TRBV7-3 and TRBJ2-2; 8 bases match TRBD1. Germline values: CDR1 SGHTA, CDR2 FQGTGA. The CDR3 consists of 14 residues. V trimming: 6 bases; J trimming: 4 bases; junction bases outside the gene matches: 4. CDR3 bases: TGTGCCAGCAGACCCACAGGGGGCACCGGGGAGCTGTTTTTT. It is translated as CASRPTGGTGELFF.

This chain links TRBV7-2 with TRBJ1-3, with D unresolved. CDR1 is SGHTA and CDR2 is FQGNSA in the germline V gene. This CDR3 is built from 13 residues. V lost 1 base and J 4 bases, leaving 5 bases between the germline ends. CDR3 protein: CASSLVGGNTIYF. The DNA of the CDR3 is TGTGCCAGCAGCTTAGTTGGGGGAAACACCATATATTTT.

The J gene is TRBJ1-2, the V gene TRBV6-5; 9 bases are a match to TRBD1. The CDR3 extends over 15 amino acids. CDR1 is MNHEY, CDR2 SVGAGI, per germline. V lost 4 bases, J lost 5 bases, and 8 bases stayed unmatched. The CDR3 DNA sequence: TGTGCCAGCAGTTGGCGGGGACAGGGTTCTTATGGCTACACCTTC. Protein: CASSWRGQGSYGYTF.

A single count supports this clone. As DNA, the CDR3 is TGTGCCAGCAGCCAAGCTGACCGGATTCTCTACGAGCAGTACTTC. This encodes CASSQADRILYEQYF. The chain uses TRBV14 and TRBJ2-7; D remains ambiguous. Germline V gene lookup returns CDR1 SGHDN and CDR2 FVKESK. This CDR3 has 15 amino acids. The germline V and J ends were trimmed by 1 base and 3 bases, with 13 bases remaining between them.

The chain recombines TRBV5-1 with TRBJ2-1; D might be TRBD1 or TRBD2, each matching 6 bases. Trimming removed 3 bases from V and 6 bases from J, with 16 bases in between. This CDR3 region has 15 residues. Germline V lookup: CDR1 SGHRS, CDR2 YFSETQ. The chain's CDR3 is CASSWVLRGPNEQFF. CDR3 coding DNA: TGCGCCAGCAGCTGGGTCCTACGGGGGCCCAATGAGCAGTTCTTC.

The J gene is TRBJ2-5, the V gene TRBV15; TRBD2 agrees at 11 bases. Germline V gene sequence: CDR1 LNHNV, CDR2 YYDKDF (reference sequence). The CDR3 has 18 amino acids. V shed 1 base and J 7 bases; nucleotides not matched to a gene: 14. The CDR3 DNA is TGTGCCACCAGCAGAGGGATTCCGACTAGCGGGACCCCGGGGACCCAGTACTTC. Its protein product is CATSRGIPTSGTPGTQYF.

This clone appeared a single time. The chain recombines TRBV7-2 with TRBJ1-1; no definite D call. The CDR3 has 13 residues. Trimming removed 5 bases from V and 2 bases from J, with 9 bases in between. Germline values: CDR1 SGHTA, CDR2 FQGNSA. The CDR3 nucleotides are TGTGCCAGCAGCCTTAATGAAAACACTGAAGCTTTCTTT. Its protein product is CASSLNENTEAFF.

The chain employs TRBV20-1 and TRBJ2-2; 10 positions agree with TRBD1. The germline V gene has CDR1 DFQATT and CDR2 SNEGSKA (reference sequence). V dropped 3 bases and J dropped 4; count of bases not matched to a gene: 5. CDR3 length: 15 residues. CDR3 DNA sequence: TGCAGTGCTAGTGCCCGGGACAGGGGCACCGGGGAGCTGTTTTTT. This translates into CSASARDRGTGELFF.

J is TRBJ1-3 and V is TRBV6-6; unclear D gene. V was clipped by 5 bases and J by 4 bases, with 9 bases between them. CDR3 length: 13 amino acids. CDR1 is MNHNY and CDR2 is SVGAGI in the germline V gene (reference sequence). The CDR3 bases are TGTGCCAGCAGTACGTTATCCGGAAACACCATATATTTT. As protein: CASSTLSGNTIYF.

The chain uses TRBV25-1 and TRBJ1-4; possible D gene TRBD1, 6 bases. The V end lost 4 bases, the J end lost 2 bases, and 11 bases lay between the germline ends. The CDR3 sequence is 15 residues long. Germline V gene sequence: CDR1 MGHDK, CDR2 SYGVNS. CDR3 bases: TGTGCCAGCAGTGCACAGGGATTGACTAATGAAAAACTGTTTTTT. Its protein is CASSAQGLTNEKLFF.

V and J are TRBV5-6 and TRBJ2-6; TRBD1 matches at 8 bases. There are 15 residues in the CDR3. Losses at the gene ends were 3 bases for V and 2 bases for J; bases not matched to a gene: 1. Per the germline V gene, CDR1 is SGHDT and CDR2 is YYEEEE. In DNA, the CDR3 is TGTGCCAGCAGCTCCAGGGGGCCTGGGGCCAACGTCCTGACTTTC. Amino acids: CASSSRGPGANVLTF.

This clone was seen a single time. The chain recombines TRBV7-2 with TRBJ1-6, with D possibly being TRBD1 (6 bases). The CDR3 sequence is 15 residues long. Germline V gene lookup returns CDR1 SGHTA and CDR2 FQGNSA. V was cut by 6 bases and J by 4 bases, with 13 bases left in between. The CDR3 reads CASSSGQNYNSPLHF. The CDR3, as DNA: TGTGCCAGCAGTTCGGGACAAAATTATAATTCACCCCTCCACTTT.

The chain joins TRBV7-2 to TRBJ1-2, with D unresolved. The germline V gene has CDR1 SGHTA and CDR2 FQGNSA. This CDR3 region has 13 residues. Between the trimmed V and J ends, which lost 5 bases and 4 bases, there was a span of 11 bases. The CDR3 bases are TGTGCCAGCAGCCCAAGGGCTACCTATGGCTACACCTTC. It translates to CASSPRATYGYTF.